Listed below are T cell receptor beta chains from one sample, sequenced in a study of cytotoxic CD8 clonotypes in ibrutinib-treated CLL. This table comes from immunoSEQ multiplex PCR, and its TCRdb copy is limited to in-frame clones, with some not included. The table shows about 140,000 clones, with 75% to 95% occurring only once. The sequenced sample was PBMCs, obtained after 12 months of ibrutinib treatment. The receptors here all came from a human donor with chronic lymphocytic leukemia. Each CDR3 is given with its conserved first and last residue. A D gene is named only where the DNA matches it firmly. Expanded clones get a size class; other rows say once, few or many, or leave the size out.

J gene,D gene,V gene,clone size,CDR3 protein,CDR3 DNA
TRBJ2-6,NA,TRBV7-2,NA,CASSSQHLRLSGANVLTF,TGTGCCAGCAGCTCTCAACACCTTAGGCTCTCTGGGGCCAACGTCCTGACTTTC
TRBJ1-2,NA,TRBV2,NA,CASSGTDSNYGYTF,TGTGCCAGCAGTGGGACGGATTCTAACTATGGCTACACCTTC
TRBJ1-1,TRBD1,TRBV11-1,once,CASSLTGVSDEAFF,TGTGCCAGCAGCTTGACAGGGGTTTCCGATGAAGCTTTCTTT
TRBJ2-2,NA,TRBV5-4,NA,CASSPHGGNTGELFF,TGTGCCAGCAGCCCTCACGGGGGGAACACCGGGGAGCTGTTTTTT
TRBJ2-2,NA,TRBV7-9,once,CASSLLPNTGELFF,TGTGCCAGCAGCTTACTCCCGAACACCGGGGAGCTGTTTTTT
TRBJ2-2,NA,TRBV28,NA,CASSLGRSAGELFF,TGTGCCAGCAGTTTAGGGCGATCCGCCGGGGAGCTGTTTTTT
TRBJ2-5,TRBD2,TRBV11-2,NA,CASSFQFSGRPQTQYF,TGTGCCAGCAGCTTCCAATTTAGCGGGAGACCGCAGACCCAGTACTTC
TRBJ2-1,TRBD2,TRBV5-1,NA,CASRERGSEQFF,TGCGCCAGCAGAGAACGCGGGAGTGAGCAGTTCTTC
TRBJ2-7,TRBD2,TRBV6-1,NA,CASSEAGLLATSGRIYEQYF,TGTGCCAGCAGTGAAGCTGGACTCCTGGCGACTAGCGGGAGGATATACGAGCAGTACTTC
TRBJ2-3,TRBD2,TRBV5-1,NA,CASSSRTSGIADTQYF,TGCGCCAGCAGCTCACGGACTAGCGGGATCGCAGATACGCAGTATTTT
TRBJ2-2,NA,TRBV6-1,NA,CASSEPAGITGELFF,TGTGCCAGCAGTGAACCGGCAGGAATCACCGGGGAGCTGTTTTTT
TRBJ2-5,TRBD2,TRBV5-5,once,CASSSRLAEETQYF,TGTGCCAGCAGCTCTAGACTAGCAGAAGAGACCCAGTACTTC
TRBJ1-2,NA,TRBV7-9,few,CASSSTLGRNSGGYTF,TGTGCCAGCAGCTCGACCCTTGGACGCAACTCTGGGGGCTACACCTTC
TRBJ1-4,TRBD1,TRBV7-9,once,CASSLSSQGALSEKLFF,TGTGCCAGCAGCTTATCCTCTCAGGGGGCGCTTAGTGAAAAACTGTTTTTT
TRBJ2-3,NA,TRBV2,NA,CASSELASSKSQYF,TGTGCCAGCAGTGAGCTAGCGAGTTCCAAATCCCAGTATTTT
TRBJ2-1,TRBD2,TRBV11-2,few,CASSQTSGGNNEQFF,TGTGCCAGCAGCCAAACTAGCGGGGGGAACAATGAGCAGTTCTTC
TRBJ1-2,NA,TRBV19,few,CASSKNGYTF,TGTGCCAGTAGTAAAAACGGCTACACCTTC